This TCR beta chain was documented in a study of PD-1 blockade in classical Hodgkin lymphoma (dated by TCRdb to 2020 to 2022). Regarding the complete study: Nivolumab dosing was 3 mg/kg intravenously every 2 weeks, continuing until either disease progression or unacceptable toxicity. The study used TCR beta sequencing and CyTOF to define a peripheral blood immune signature of response to PD-1 blockade in classical Hodgkin lymphoma.

From a lookup of the germline V gene, CDR1 and CDR2 are SGHVS and FQNEAQ. The CDR3 numbers 15 residues from cysteine through phenylalanine. Only the CDR3 DNA stays, 45 bases, in frame from base 1. V trim: 5 bases; J trim: 2 bases; unmatched bases: 8. Genomic DNA was extracted with the Qiagen DNeasy kit from unsorted PBMCs and from negatively selected CD4+ and CD8+ fractions. TCR beta CDR3 regions were amplified by immunoSEQ multiplex PCR using primers annealing to V and J segments. Amplification bias was minimized using a synthetic immune receptor repertoire, and residual bias was removed computationally after sequencing. The authors processed their data as follows. Custom Python scripts were used to quantify repertoire diversity as the Shannon entropy index. Unsorted, CD4+ and CD8+ repertoires were analyzed separately, except in combined analyses where CD4+ and CD8+ sequences were merged in silico. A clone counted as expanded when the clone's frequency after treatment rose at least 2-fold relative to C1D1, and clones undetected at baseline were given a pseudocount of 0.5. Clones with 0 or 1 copy at C1D1 were defined as singleton clones, while clones with 2 or more copies were defined as non-singleton clones. Clones expanded in unsorted samples were assigned a CD4+, CD8+ or unknown annotation through matching of protein sequences in sorted samples from the same patient. Wilcoxon tests on paired samples were used to test changes in diversity from C1D1 to C4D1. TCRdb retrieved this table from immuneACCESS and kept in-frame rearrangements only. Not all clones are present; in checked studies, unresolved V genes account for under half, and no reason is known for the remainder. That table furnishes V, J and clone size, whereas the DNA furnished D and trimming. Recorded for this sample are under 65,000 clones; 75% to 90% of them occurred a single time. Around 16% of the sample is taken by the ten largest.

The research as a whole found: Baseline TCR diversity was reported to be lower in newly diagnosed patients than in healthy donors and to be lower still in relapsed/refractory patients. Only a single clinical trial cohort was studied, and what caused the repertoire differences, possibly disease activity or prior therapy, remained undefined. CD4+ but not CD8+ TCR diversity rose significantly by C4D1 (p=0.0027 vs p=0.16), most apparent in complete responders (p=0.02). Baseline diversity similar to that of newly diagnosed patients was observed in trial patients achieving complete response, whereas significantly lower diversity was observed in partial responders and progressors. Diversity was lower in patients who began nivolumab less than 1 year after ASCT, so these patients were left out of later analyses to avoid confounding by immune reconstitution.

For this clone: The antigen it recognizes is unknown. Base qualities are not recorded, but no much larger clone differs from it by a single base.

Sample time point, as interpreted from the label and publication: cycle 1 day 1 (C1D1), immediately before nivolumab initiation. Every trial patient had relapsed following autologous stem cell transplantation, and prior brentuximab vedotin exposure was what differed among cohorts A, B and C. The trial cohort was composed of about 54 patients with relapsed/refractory classical Hodgkin lymphoma, for whom complete response, partial response or progressive disease was recorded as best overall response. In the multi-cohort phase II CheckMate 205 trial, trial patients received single-agent nivolumab. Best overall response was determined by an independent review committee according to the 2007 International Working Group response criteria. PBMCs from the trial were collected at three points: immediately before nivolumab initiation (C1D1), and during therapy at cycle 2 day 1 and cycle 4 day 1. After peripheral blood was drawn into 8 mL Vacutainer Cell Preparation Tubes, PBMCs were isolated by centrifugation and then cryopreserved.

The sequence derives from a human donor with classical Hodgkin lymphoma. The sequencing used peripheral blood mononuclear cells (PBMCs), collected at baseline. The chain is assembled from TRBV7-8 and TRBJ1-1, with 7 middle bases fitting TRBD1. The CDR3 region: CASSATGAPNTEAFF. The DNA sequence is given as TGTGCCAGCAGCGCCACAGGGGCACCTAACACTGAAGCTTTCTTT.